What follows is one T cell receptor beta chain and its context. This CDR3 region has 14 residues. V lost 2 bases and J lost 10, with 15 bases in between. CDR1 and CDR2 from the germline V gene are SEHNR and FQNEAQ (reference sequence). The sample is drawn from a study of shared clonotypes between healthy human individuals. Assay: immunoSEQ multiplex PCR; the TCRdb copy retains only in-frame clones and omits some. The sample contains around 1.5 million clones, approximately 98% of which appear only once. V is TRBV7-9 and J is TRBJ2-1, with D possibly being TRBD2 (5 bases). The sequenced material came from naive CD4+ T cells sorted from blood. Noted subset: CD45RA+ positively selected. The sequence was collected from a man under 40 in good health. In DNA form, the CDR3 reads TGTGCCAGCAGCTTACCCGGACTCTTCGGGGAGCAGTTCTTC. Its translation: CASSLPGLFGEQFF.